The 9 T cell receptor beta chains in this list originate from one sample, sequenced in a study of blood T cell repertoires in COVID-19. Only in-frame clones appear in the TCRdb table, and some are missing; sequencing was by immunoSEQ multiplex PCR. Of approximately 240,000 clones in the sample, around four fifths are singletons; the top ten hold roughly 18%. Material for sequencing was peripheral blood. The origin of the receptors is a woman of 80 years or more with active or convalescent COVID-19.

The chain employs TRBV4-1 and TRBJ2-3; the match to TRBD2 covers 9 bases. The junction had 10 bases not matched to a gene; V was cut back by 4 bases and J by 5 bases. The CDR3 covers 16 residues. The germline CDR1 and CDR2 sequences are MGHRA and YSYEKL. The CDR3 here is CASSLTGREGQDTQYF. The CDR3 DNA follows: TGCGCCAGCAGCCTGACGGGGCGGGAGGGGCAAGATACGCAGTATTTT.

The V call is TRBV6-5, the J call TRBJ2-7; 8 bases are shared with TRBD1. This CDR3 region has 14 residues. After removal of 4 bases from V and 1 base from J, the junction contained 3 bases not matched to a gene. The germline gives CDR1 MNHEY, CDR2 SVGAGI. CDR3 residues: CASSFRDRSYEQYF. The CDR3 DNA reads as TGTGCCAGCAGTTTCCGGGACAGGTCCTACGAGCAGTACTTC.

The CDR3 here is CASSSQTGGLNTEAFF. CDR3 sequence (DNA): TGTGCCAGTAGTAGCCAGACAGGGGGCTTGAACACTGAAGCTTTCTTT. This rearrangement joins TRBV19 to TRBJ1-1, with 10 positions matching TRBD1. V lost 4 bases to trimming and J lost 0 bases; unmatched junction nucleotides: 5. The CDR3 covers 16 residues. From germline, CDR1 is LNHDA and CDR2 SQIVND (reference sequence).

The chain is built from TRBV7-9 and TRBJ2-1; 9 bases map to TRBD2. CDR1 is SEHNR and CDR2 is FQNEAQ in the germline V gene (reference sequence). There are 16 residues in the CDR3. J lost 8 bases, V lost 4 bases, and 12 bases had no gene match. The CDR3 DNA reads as TGTGCCAGCAGCTCCGGCGTTGCGGGAGGGGGGCATGAGCAGTTCTTC. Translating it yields CASSSGVAGGGHEQFF.

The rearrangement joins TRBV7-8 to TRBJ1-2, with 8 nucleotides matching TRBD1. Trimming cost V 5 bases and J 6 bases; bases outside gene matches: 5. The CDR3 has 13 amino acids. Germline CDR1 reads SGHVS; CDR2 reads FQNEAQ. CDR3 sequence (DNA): TGTGCCAGCAGCCCTGACAGGGGCGATGGCTACACCTTC. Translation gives CASSPDRGDGYTF. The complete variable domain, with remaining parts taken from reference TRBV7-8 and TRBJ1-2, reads GAGVSQSPRYKVAKRGQDVALRCDPISGHVSLFWYQQALGQGPEFLTYFQNEAQLDKSGLPSDRFFAERPEGSVSTLKIQRTQQEDSAVYLCASSPDRGDGYTFGSGTRLTVV.

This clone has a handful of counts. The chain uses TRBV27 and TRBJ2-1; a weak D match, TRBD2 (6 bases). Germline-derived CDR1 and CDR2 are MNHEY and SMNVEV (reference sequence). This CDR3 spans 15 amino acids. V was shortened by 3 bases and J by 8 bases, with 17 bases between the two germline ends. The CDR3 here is CASSLLWGESHEQFF. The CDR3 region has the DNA TGTGCCAGCAGTTTGCTTTGGGGGGAGTCCCATGAGCAGTTCTTC.

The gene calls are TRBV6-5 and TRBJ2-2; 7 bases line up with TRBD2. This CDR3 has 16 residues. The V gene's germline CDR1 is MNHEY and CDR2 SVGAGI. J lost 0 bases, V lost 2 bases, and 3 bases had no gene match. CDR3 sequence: CASSYPTSPNTGELFF. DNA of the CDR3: TGTGCCAGCAGTTACCCGACTAGCCCGAACACCGGGGAGCTGTTTTTT.

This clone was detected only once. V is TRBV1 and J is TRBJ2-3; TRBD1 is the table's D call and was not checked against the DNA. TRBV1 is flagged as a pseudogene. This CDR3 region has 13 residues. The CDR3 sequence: CTSSQEHTDTQYF. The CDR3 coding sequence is TGCACCAGCAGCCAAGAACACACAGATACGCAGTATTTT.

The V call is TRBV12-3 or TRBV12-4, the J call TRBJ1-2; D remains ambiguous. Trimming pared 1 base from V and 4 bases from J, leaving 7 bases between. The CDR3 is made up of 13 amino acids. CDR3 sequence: CASSLDASYGYTF. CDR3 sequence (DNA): TGTGCCAGCAGTTTAGATGCGAGCTATGGCTACACCTTC.